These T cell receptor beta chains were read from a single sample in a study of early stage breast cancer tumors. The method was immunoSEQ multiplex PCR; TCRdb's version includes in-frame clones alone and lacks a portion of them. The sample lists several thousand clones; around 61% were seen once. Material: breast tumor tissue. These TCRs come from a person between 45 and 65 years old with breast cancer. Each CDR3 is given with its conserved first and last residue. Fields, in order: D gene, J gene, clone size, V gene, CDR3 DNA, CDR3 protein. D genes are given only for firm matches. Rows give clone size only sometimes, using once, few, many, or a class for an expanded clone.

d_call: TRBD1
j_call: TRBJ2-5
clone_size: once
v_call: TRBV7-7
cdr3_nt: TGTGCTAGCAGCCGGACAGGGGAAGAGACCCAGTACTTC
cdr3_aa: CASSRTGEETQYF

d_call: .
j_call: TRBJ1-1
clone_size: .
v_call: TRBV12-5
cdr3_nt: TGTGCTAGTGGTTACGCGGTAGCCCAGAACACTGAAGCTTTCTTT
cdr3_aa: CASGYAVAQNTEAFF

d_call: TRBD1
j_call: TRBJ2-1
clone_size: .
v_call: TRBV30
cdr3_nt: TGTGCCTGGGATGGGACCTCAGGGGGAAATGAGCAGTTCTTC
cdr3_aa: CAWDGTSGGNEQFF

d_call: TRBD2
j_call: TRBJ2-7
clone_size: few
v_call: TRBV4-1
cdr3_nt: TGCGCCAGCAGCCAAGATACTAGCGGGAGTTACGAGCAGTACTTC
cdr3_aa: CASSQDTSGSYEQYF

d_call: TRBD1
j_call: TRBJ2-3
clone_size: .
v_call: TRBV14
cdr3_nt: TGTGCCAGCAGCACCCAGGGACAGGGGGCTAGCACAGATACGCAGTATTTT
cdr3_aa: CASSTQGQGASTDTQYF

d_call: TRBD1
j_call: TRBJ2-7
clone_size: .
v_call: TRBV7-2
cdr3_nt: TGTGCCAGCAGCGCATCCGGGACAGGGAACTACGAGCAGTACTTC
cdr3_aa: CASSASGTGNYEQYF

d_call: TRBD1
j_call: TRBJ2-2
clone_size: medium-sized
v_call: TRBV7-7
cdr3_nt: TGTGCTAGCAGCCCGGAGGACAGGGTAAACACCGGGGAGCTGTTTTTT
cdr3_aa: CASSPEDRVNTGELFF

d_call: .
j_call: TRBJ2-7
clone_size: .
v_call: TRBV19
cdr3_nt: TGTGCCAGTAGTTCCCCGCAAGATTCCTACGAGCAGTACTTC
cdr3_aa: CASSSPQDSYEQYF

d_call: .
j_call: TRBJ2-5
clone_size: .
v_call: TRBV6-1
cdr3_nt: TGTGCCAGCAGTGAAGGACAGCTACAAGAGACCCAGTACTTC
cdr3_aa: CASSEGQLQETQYF

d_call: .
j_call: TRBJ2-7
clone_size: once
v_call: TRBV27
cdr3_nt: TGTGCCAGCAGTATTGGACGGACGGGCGAGCAGTACTTC
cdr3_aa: CASSIGRTGEQYF

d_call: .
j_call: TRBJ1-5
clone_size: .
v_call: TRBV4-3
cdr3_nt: TGCGCCAGCAGCCAAGATATGCGGGATCAGCCCCAGCATTTT
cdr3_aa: CASSQDMRDQPQHF

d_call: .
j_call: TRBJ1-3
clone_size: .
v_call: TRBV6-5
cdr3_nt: TGTGCCAGCAGTGACGCCAACTCTGGAAACACCATATATTTT
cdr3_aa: CASSDANSGNTIYF

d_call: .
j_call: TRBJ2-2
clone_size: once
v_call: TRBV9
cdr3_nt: TGTGCCAGCAGCGTAGTTAACGGGGAGCTGTTTTTT
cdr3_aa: CASSVVNGELFF

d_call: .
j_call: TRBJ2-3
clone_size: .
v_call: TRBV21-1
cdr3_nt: TGTGCCAGCAGCAAGGGCGGTCTAAACTGCACTTGGTCCACAGATACGCAGTATTTT
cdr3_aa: CASSKGGLNCTWSTDTQYF

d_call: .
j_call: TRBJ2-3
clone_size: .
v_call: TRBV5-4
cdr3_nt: TGTGCCAGCAGCTTGGACTATTTAAGCACAGATACGCAGTATTTT
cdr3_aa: CASSLDYLSTDTQYF

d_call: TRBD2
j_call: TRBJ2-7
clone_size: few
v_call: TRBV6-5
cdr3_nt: TGTGCCAGCAGCCCTACGGGACTAGCCTCCTACGAGCAGTACTTC
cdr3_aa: CASSPTGLASYEQYF